This TCR beta chain was recorded in a study of T cells after yellow fever vaccination. Study-wide context: When fractions had low cell numbers, they were prepared with SMART-Seq v4 Ultra Low Input.

TCRdb itself ran the 5' RACE reads through MiXCR, one entry per CDR3 protein. The data hold approximately 85,000 distinct CDR3 sequences, with 13% observed a single time. The study's findings and limits: A faster peak, day 5 versus 15, was reached by the weaker secondary response.

The TCR originated in a man aged 18 to 30 who received the YFV17D yellow fever vaccine. Sequencing used CD8+ T cells not binding an NS4B(214-222) dextramer, sorted from PBMCs, obtained about 20 days after the first yellow fever vaccination.

The CDR3 reads CASSRKGGENTEAFF. DNA of the CDR3: TGTGCCAGCAGCCGCAAAGGGGGAGAGAACACTGAAGCTTTCTTT. The gene calls are TRBV7-6 and TRBJ1-1; D might be TRBD1 (6 bases). V was clipped by 5 bases and J by 1 base, with 14 bases between them. CDR1 and CDR2 (germline): SGHVS, FNYEAQ. The CDR3 runs 15 residues.